What follows are 19 T cell receptor beta chains derived from one specimen sequenced in a study of shared clonotypes between healthy human individuals. The data were produced by immunoSEQ multiplex PCR, yet TCRdb's version contains in-frame clones alone and is incomplete. The data show around 600,000 clones, more than 95% seen once. Naive CD8 cells, CD45RO-negative and positively selected for CCR7, excluded terminally differentiated effector memory CD45RA+ cells. The specimen sequenced was naive CD8+ T cells sorted from blood. The receptor set was obtained from a man younger than 40 in good health.

CDR3 amino acids: CASSSGGAYNEQFF. As DNA, the CDR3 is TGTGCCAGCAGTTCCGGGGGGGCCTACAATGAGCAGTTCTTC. The V call is TRBV6-5, the J call TRBJ2-1, with 8 bases aligning to TRBD2. The germline V gene has CDR1 MNHEY and CDR2 SVGAGI. CDR3 length equals 14 residues. Losses at the gene ends were 4 bases for V and 2 bases for J; bases not matched to a gene: 1.

V is TRBV7-9 and J is TRBJ2-1; the D gene is possibly TRBD2 (5 bases). V lost 7 bases to trimming and J lost 5 bases, with 21 bases between them. This CDR3 contains 16 residues. Looked up from germline, CDR1 is SEHNR and CDR2 is FQNEAQ (reference sequence). CDR3 bases: TGTGCCAGCACCCCGAGGGCACGAATAGGGAACAATGAGCAGTTCTTC. This encodes CASTPRARIGNNEQFF.

This clone is a singleton in its sample. This chain links TRBV7-3 with TRBJ2-7; D is unclear. The germline CDR1 and CDR2 sequences are SGHTA and FQGTGA. V was trimmed by 0 bases and J by 0 bases, leaving 3 bases between them. The CDR3 is made up of 13 amino acids. CDR3 region: CASSLTTSYEQYF. Here the CDR3 DNA reads TGTGCCAGCAGCTTAACAACCTCCTACGAGCAGTACTTC.

The chain uses TRBV20-1 and TRBJ1-5, with no clear D. There are 11 residues in the CDR3. The V gene's germline CDR1 is DFQATT and CDR2 SNEGSKA (reference sequence). With 0 bases removed from V and 13 bases from J, the gap between germline ends came to 10 bases. The CDR3 spells CSARDGPLQHF. The CDR3 nucleotides are TGCAGTGCTAGAGATGGACCCTTACAGCATTTT.

The V and J genes are TRBV6-6 and TRBJ2-1; TRBD2 matches 7 bases. Germline V lookup: CDR1 MNHNY, CDR2 SVGAGI (reference sequence). The CDR3 runs 15 residues. Trimming took 6 bases from V and 3 from J; bases not matched to a gene: 8. The CDR3 sequence: CASSLVWEGYNEQFF. CDR3 nucleotide sequence: TGTGCCAGCAGCCTAGTGTGGGAGGGCTACAATGAGCAGTTCTTC.

This clone was picked up one time. This same CDR3 is encoded by further DNA sequences in the sample. The chain links TRBV27 to TRBJ2-7, with TRBD1 identical over 9 bases. V lost 5 bases and J lost 4; bases outside the gene matches: 6. Germline V gene lookup returns CDR1 MNHEY and CDR2 SMNVEV (reference sequence). This CDR3 spans 14 amino acids. CDR3 residues: CASSPGTGPYEQYF. The CDR3 nucleotides are TGTGCCAGCAGTCCCGGGACAGGGCCTTACGAGCAGTACTTC.

V and J are TRBV6-5 and TRBJ2-1; D might be TRBD2 (5 bases). The CDR3 spans 12 residues. Germline CDR1 is MNHEY and CDR2 is SVGAGI. Trimming left V 5 bases short and J 10 bases short, with 12 bases between. CDR3 bases: TGTGCCAGCAGTACCTCGGGATGGGAGCAGTTCTTC. It is translated as CASSTSGWEQFF.

This chain uses TRBV6-1 with TRBJ2-3; D might be TRBD2 (5 bases). Looked up from germline, CDR1 is MNHNS and CDR2 is SASEGT. Trimming removed 5 bases at V and 2 bases at J, with 14 bases between. The CDR3 extends over 15 amino acids. CDR3 protein: CASSKWSGLTDTQYF. In nucleotides, the CDR3 is TGTGCCAGCAGTAAATGGAGCGGTCTCACAGATACGCAGTATTTT.

CDR3 DNA: TGTGCCAGTAGTATGGACTCCGGGACAGCCTCCTACAATGAGCAGTTCTTC. It is translated as CASSMDSGTASYNEQFF. The rearrangement joins TRBV19 to TRBJ2-1; 7 bases fit TRBD1. V was pared by 3 bases and J by 0 bases, with 8 bases of the junction left unmatched. CDR1 and CDR2 (germline): LNHDA, SQIVND (reference sequence). The CDR3 has 17 residues. The full variable domain, rest sourced from reference TRBV19 and TRBJ2-1, is DGGITQSPKYLFRKEGQNVTLSCEQNLNHDAMYWYRQDPGQGLRLIYYSQIVNDFQKGDIAEGYSVSREKKESFPLTVTSAQKNPTAFYLCASSMDSGTASYNEQFFGPGTRLTVL.

V gene TRBV5-6 combines with J gene TRBJ2-7; 7 bases map to TRBD1. V was pared by 4 bases and J by 2 bases, with 6 bases of the junction left unmatched. Germline V gene lookup returns CDR1 SGHDT and CDR2 YYEEEE. The CDR3 has 14 residues. This CDR3 reads CASSIDRDTYEQYF. The CDR3 region has the DNA TGTGCCAGCAGCATTGACAGGGACACCTACGAGCAGTACTTC.

The chain uses TRBV2 and TRBJ2-1, with 7 bases that match TRBD2. This CDR3 has 13 residues. Germline V gives CDR1 SNHLY, CDR2 FYNNEI. The CDR3 bases are TGTGCGACGGCTAGCGGATCCTACAATGAGCAGTTCTTC. Encoded protein: CATASGSYNEQFF.

The CDR3 sequence: CASRNRDRVNEQYF. In DNA, the CDR3 is TGTGCCAGTAGGAACCGGGACAGGGTTAACGAGCAGTACTTC. The V call is TRBV19, the J call TRBJ2-7; the match to TRBD1 covers 9 bases. The CDR3 totals 14 residues. V shed 6 bases and J 5 bases; nucleotides not matched to a gene: 8. Germline CDR1 reads LNHDA; CDR2 reads SQIVND (reference sequence).

The chain has TRBV11-2 and TRBJ2-3; the match to TRBD2 covers 7 bases. The CDR3 contains 16 residues. After removal of 1 base from V and 2 bases from J, the junction contained 6 bases not matched to a gene. Germline CDR1 and CDR2: SGHAT and FQNNGV. CDR3 sequence: CASSLGLAELTDTQYF. The CDR3 coding sequence is TGTGCCAGCAGCTTAGGGCTAGCGGAGCTCACAGATACGCAGTATTTT.

V is TRBV7-2 and J is TRBJ2-1, with TRBD2 matching over 11 bases. CDR1 is SGHTA and CDR2 is FQGNSA in the germline V gene. Trimming cost V 7 bases and J 4 bases; bases outside gene matches: 9. The CDR3 is 16 residues long. CDR3 nucleotide sequence: TGTGCCAGCATCCAGACCACTAGCGGGAGTTACAATGAGCAGTTCTTC. It codes for CASIQTTSGSYNEQFF. The full variable domain, with the rest looked up from reference TRBV7-2 and TRBJ2-1, is GAGVSQSPSNKVTEKGKDVELRCDPISGHTALYWYRQSLGQGLEFLIYFQGNSAPDKSGLPSDRFSAERTGGSVSTLTIQRTQQEDSAVYLCASIQTTSGSYNEQFFGPGTRLTVL.

The V and J genes are TRBV5-1 and TRBJ2-3; 7 bases fit TRBD1. Losses at the gene ends were 7 bases for V and 5 bases for J; bases not matched to a gene: 13. This CDR3 contains 15 residues. Germline loops: CDR1 SGHRS, CDR2 YFSETQ. The CDR3 reads CASFDRAMARDTQYF. DNA for the CDR3: TGCGCCAGCTTCGACAGGGCGATGGCCCGAGATACGCAGTATTTT.

The chain combines TRBV28 with TRBJ2-2; D is undetermined. Trimming took off 6 bases at V and 5 bases at J, with 19 bases between the two ends. Germline V CDR1 and CDR2: MDHEN, SYDVKM. The CDR3 consists of 16 residues. The CDR3, as DNA: TGTGCCAGCAGGCCCCTCAAGCCATCCGGGACCGGGGAGCTGTTTTTT. It encodes CASRPLKPSGTGELFF.

The chain combines TRBV5-1 with TRBJ2-1; possible D gene TRBD2, 5 bases. V lost 6 bases to trimming and J lost 5 bases, with 6 bases between them. The CDR3 is 11 amino acids. Looked up from germline, CDR1 is SGHRS and CDR2 is YFSETQ. Here the CDR3 reads CASIGDNEQFF. The CDR3 DNA sequence: TGCGCCAGCATCGGGGACAATGAGCAGTTCTTC.

The chain employs TRBV14 and TRBJ2-5; D is uncertain. Germline CDR1 and CDR2: SGHDN and FVKESK. The CDR3 covers 15 residues. V was pared by 0 bases and J by 0 bases, with 8 bases between. The CDR3 region has the DNA TGTGCCAGCAGCCAAGAGGTACTGAACCAAGAGACCCAGTACTTC. As protein: CASSQEVLNQETQYF.

The V and J genes are TRBV28 and TRBJ1-2; weak D call: TRBD1 (6 bases). CDR3 length: 14 amino acids. From germline, CDR1 is MDHEN and CDR2 SYDVKM. Trimming cost V 7 bases and J 2 bases, with 14 bases left between them. The CDR3 here is CASTLGQSNYGYTF. CDR3 nucleotides: TGTGCCAGCACGTTAGGACAGAGCAACTATGGCTACACCTTC.